This entry lists 18 T cell receptor beta chains sequenced from one sample in a study of blood T cells in healthy people across ages. Sample-barcoded 5' priming and a J-beta primer mix drove a second PCR of about 6 to 11 cycles. TCRdb redid the calling of the 5' RACE reads with MiXCR, one entry per CDR3 protein. Of around 1.1 million distinct CDR3 sequences detected, around two fifths appear once; the ten largest clones hold roughly 14%. The source material was blood. These receptor sequences come from a man younger than 35 in good health.

This clonotype was recorded many times. The gene calls are TRBV3-1 and TRBJ2-1; D gene uncertain. Germline V gene sequence: CDR1 LGHDT, CDR2 YNNKEL (reference sequence). V was trimmed by 2 bases and J by 8 bases, leaving 16 bases between them. This CDR3 region has 15 residues. The CDR3 spells CASSQFRESSDEQFF. The CDR3 nucleotides read TGTGCCAGCAGCCAATTTCGCGAGTCGAGCGATGAGCAGTTCTTC.

This chain links TRBV25-1 with TRBJ1-1; 10 bases align to TRBD1. V was pared by 5 bases and J by 7 bases, with 10 bases of the junction left unmatched. This CDR3 region has 15 residues. Germline V lookup: CDR1 MGHDK, CDR2 SYGVNS. This CDR3 reads CASSRIGTGAYEAFF. CDR3 sequence (DNA): TGTGCCAGCAGTCGCATTGGGACAGGGGCCTATGAAGCTTTCTTT.

V is TRBV6-5 and J is TRBJ1-5; maybe TRBD1 (5 bases). Trimming shortened V by 6 bases and J by 5 bases, and 14 bases separated the two germline ends. CDR3 length: 14 amino acids. Germline assignment: CDR1 MNHEY and CDR2 SVGAGI. Here the CDR3 reads CASSPGHLYQPQHF. DNA for the CDR3: TGTGCCAGCAGCCCTGGACACCTTTATCAGCCCCAGCATTTT.

The table lists this clonotype with a few counts. The gene calls are TRBV9 and TRBJ2-3, with TRBD2 matching 11 bases. Per the germline V gene, CDR1 is SGDLS and CDR2 is YYNGEE. The V and J ends lost 4 bases and 1 base, in that order; junction bases with no gene match: 8. There are 17 residues in the CDR3. This CDR3 reads CASSQLTTSGGTDTQYF. As DNA, the CDR3 is TGTGCCAGCAGCCAACTGACGACTAGCGGGGGCACAGATACGCAGTATTTT.

The chain joins TRBV2 to TRBJ2-3; tentatively, D is TRBD1 (5 bases). The germline V gene has CDR1 SNHLY and CDR2 FYNNEI. The V end was cut by 6 bases, the J end by 2 bases, with 9 bases between. The CDR3 spans 13 residues. The CDR3 region is CASRKGFTDTQYF. DNA for the CDR3: TGTGCCAGCAGGAAGGGGTTCACAGATACGCAGTATTTT.

This rearrangement joins TRBV20-1 to TRBJ1-5; D is possibly TRBD1 (5 bases). The CDR3 covers 14 residues. Germline CDR1 and CDR2: DFQATT and SNEGSKA (reference sequence). V gave up 3 bases and J gave up 4 bases, with 13 bases separating them. CDR3 nucleotides: TGCAGTGCTAGCAATGACGGGGGTAATCAGCCCCAGCATTTT. Translation: CSASNDGGNQPQHF.

The rearrangement uses TRBV7-8 and TRBJ1-5; D gene ambiguous. Trimming removed 1 base from V and 3 bases from J, with 10 bases in between. This CDR3 is 15 amino acids long. Germline lookup yields CDR1 SGHVS and CDR2 FQNEAQ. The CDR3, as DNA: TGTGCCAGCAGCTTAGGACGAAACATCAATCAGCCCCAGCATTTT. Translating gives CASSLGRNINQPQHF.

CDR3 protein: CASSWDPEEYGQYF. The CDR3 coding sequence is TGTGCCAGCAGTTGGGACCCCGAGGAGTACGGGCAGTACTTC. V gene TRBV12-3 or TRBV12-4 combines with J gene TRBJ2-4; D may correspond to TRBD1 or TRBD2 (5 bases each). This CDR3 is built from 14 residues. V lost 4 bases and J 13 bases, leaving 20 bases between the germline ends.

The rearrangement uses TRBV11-2 and TRBJ2-3, with D maybe TRBD1 (5 bases). CDR3 length: 13 amino acids. V lost 0 bases, J lost 6 bases, and 7 bases lay in between. The germline V gene encodes CDR1 SGHAT and CDR2 FQNNGV. The CDR3 is CASSLEPGDTQYF. In DNA, the CDR3 is TGTGCCAGCAGCTTAGAACCAGGGGATACGCAGTATTTT.

This clonotype was counted at least ten times. V gene TRBV28 combines with J gene TRBJ2-3; D might be TRBD1 (6 bases). The germline CDR1 and CDR2 sequences are MDHEN and SYDVKM. V lost 7 bases, J lost 2 bases, and 13 bases lay in between. The CDR3 extends over 14 amino acids. The CDR3 DNA reads TGTGCCAGCACCTCCACAGGGCCCACAGATACGCAGTATTTT. It encodes CASTSTGPTDTQYF.

V and J are TRBV7-8 and TRBJ2-2; no reliable D call. The CDR3 is 16 amino acids. V lost 3 bases and J lost 3, with 14 bases in between. The germline CDR1 and CDR2 sequences are SGHVS and FQNEAQ. The CDR3 region has the DNA TGTGCCAGCAGCTTGGACGGCCTATCGGACACCGGGGAGCTGTTTTTT. Translation: CASSLDGLSDTGELFF.

Comment on this clonotype: At one end the junction does not follow the germline gene, possibly because of a read error. The chain is built from TRBV7-2 and TRBJ2-3; 7 bases are shared with TRBD2. CDR3 length: 12 amino acids. Germline values: CDR1 SGHTA, CDR2 FQGNSA. The CDR3 sequence is CVSMGRADTQYF. The DNA for the CDR3 is TGTGTCAGCATGGGGAGGGCAGATACGCAGTATTTT.

The chain carries TRBV12-3 or TRBV12-4 and TRBJ1-5, with 7 bases fitting TRBD1. The CDR3 length is 13 residues. Unmatched junction bases numbered 6, after V lost 7 bases and J lost 6 bases. CDR3 in DNA: TGTGCCAGCACTCAGGGGGAGGGTCAGCCCCAGCATTTT. Residues: CASTQGEGQPQHF.

This clonotype has a handful of counts. The chain has TRBV4-1 and TRBJ2-3; D uncertain. Germline V gene lookup returns CDR1 MGHRA and CDR2 YSYEKL. CDR3 length equals 17 residues. V lost 5 bases to trimming and J lost 0 bases, with 18 bases between them. Here the CDR3 reads CASSTAEAIQSTDTQYF. As DNA, the CDR3 is TGCGCCAGCAGCACCGCTGAGGCTATACAGAGCACAGATACGCAGTATTTT.

J is TRBJ2-7 and V is TRBV7-2; no clear D. Germline-derived CDR1 and CDR2 are SGHTA and FQGNSA. The CDR3 extends over 15 amino acids. Trimming left V 5 bases short and J 4 bases short, with 18 bases between. The CDR3 is CASSPTVMERYEQYF. CDR3 coding DNA: TGTGCCAGCAGCCCCACAGTAATGGAACGTTACGAGCAGTACTTC.

The chain uses TRBV7-9 and TRBJ1-1; D is undetermined. This CDR3 spans 13 amino acids. The V gene's germline CDR1 is SEHNR and CDR2 FQNEAQ (reference sequence). The germline V and J ends were trimmed by 7 bases and 4 bases, with 13 bases remaining between them. DNA for the CDR3: TGTGCCAGCATCCCAGATACGGGCACTGAAGCTTTCTTT. Translated: CASIPDTGTEAFF.

This sequence joins TRBV20-1 and TRBJ2-3, with 8 bases identical to TRBD2. The CDR3 covers 15 residues. Germline trimming cut 0 bases from V and 2 bases from J; bases unmatched to any gene: 4. The germline V gene has CDR1 DFQATT and CDR2 SNEGSKA (reference sequence). The CDR3 DNA reads TGCAGTGCTAGAGAAGTAGCGGGGATCACAGATACGCAGTATTTT. This codes for CSAREVAGITDTQYF.

V is TRBV7-9 and J is TRBJ2-6; D remains ambiguous. The germline V gene encodes CDR1 SEHNR and CDR2 FQNEAQ (reference sequence). The germline V and J ends were trimmed by 0 bases and 0 bases, with 9 bases remaining between them. This CDR3 region has 17 residues. The CDR3 here is CASSLADLLSGANVLTF. CDR3 DNA sequence: TGTGCCAGCAGCTTAGCAGACCTTCTCTCTGGGGCCAACGTCCTGACTTTC.